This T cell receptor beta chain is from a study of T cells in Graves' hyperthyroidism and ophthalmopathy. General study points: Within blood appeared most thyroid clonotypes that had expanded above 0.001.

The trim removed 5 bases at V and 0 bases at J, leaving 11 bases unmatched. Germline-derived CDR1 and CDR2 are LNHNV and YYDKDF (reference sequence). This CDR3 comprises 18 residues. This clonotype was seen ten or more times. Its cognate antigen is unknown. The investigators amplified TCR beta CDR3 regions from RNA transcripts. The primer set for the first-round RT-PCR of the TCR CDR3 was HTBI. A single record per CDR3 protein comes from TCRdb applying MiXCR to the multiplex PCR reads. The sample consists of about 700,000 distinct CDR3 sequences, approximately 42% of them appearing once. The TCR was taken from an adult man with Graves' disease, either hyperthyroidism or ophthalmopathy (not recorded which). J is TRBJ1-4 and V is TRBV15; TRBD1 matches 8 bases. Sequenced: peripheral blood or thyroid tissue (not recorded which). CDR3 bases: TGTGCCACCAGCTCCCAGGGACAGGACGCCGCAACTAATGAAAAACTGTTTTTT. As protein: CATSSQGQDAATNEKLFF.